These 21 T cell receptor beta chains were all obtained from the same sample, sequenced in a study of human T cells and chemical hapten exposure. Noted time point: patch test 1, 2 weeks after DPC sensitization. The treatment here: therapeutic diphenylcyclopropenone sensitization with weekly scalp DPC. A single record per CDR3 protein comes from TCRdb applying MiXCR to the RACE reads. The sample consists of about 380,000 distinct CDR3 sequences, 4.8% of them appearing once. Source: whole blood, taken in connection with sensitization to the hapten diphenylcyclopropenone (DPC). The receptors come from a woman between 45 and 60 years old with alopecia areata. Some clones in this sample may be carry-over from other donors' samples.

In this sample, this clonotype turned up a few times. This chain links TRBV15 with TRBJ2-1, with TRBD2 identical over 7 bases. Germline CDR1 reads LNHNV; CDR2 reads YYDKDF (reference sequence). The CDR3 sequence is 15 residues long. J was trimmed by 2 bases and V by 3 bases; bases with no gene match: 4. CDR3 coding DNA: TGTGCCACCAGCAGGCGGGCGGGGGCCTACAATGAGCAGTTCTTC. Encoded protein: CATSRRAGAYNEQFF.

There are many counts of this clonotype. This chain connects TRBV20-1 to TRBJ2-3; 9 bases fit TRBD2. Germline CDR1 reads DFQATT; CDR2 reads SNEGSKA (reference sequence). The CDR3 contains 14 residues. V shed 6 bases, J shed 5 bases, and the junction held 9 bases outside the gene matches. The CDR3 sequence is CSASNSGGIDTQYF. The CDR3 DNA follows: TGCAGTGCGTCAAATAGCGGGGGAATAGATACGCAGTATTTT.

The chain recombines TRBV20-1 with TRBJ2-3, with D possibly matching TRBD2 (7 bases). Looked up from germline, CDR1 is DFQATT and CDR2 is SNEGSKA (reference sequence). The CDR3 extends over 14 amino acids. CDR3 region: CSGTGRGLSDTQYF. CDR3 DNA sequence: TGCAGCGGGACTGGGCGGGGGCTTTCGGATACGCAGTATTTT.

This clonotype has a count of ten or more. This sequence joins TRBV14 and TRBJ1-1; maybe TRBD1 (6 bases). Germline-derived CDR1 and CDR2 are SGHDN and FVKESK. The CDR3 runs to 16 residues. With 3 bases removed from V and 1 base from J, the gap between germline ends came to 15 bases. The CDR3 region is CASSHGPGHPNTEAFF. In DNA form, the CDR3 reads TGTGCCAGCAGCCACGGCCCGGGACACCCGAACACTGAAGCTTTCTTT.

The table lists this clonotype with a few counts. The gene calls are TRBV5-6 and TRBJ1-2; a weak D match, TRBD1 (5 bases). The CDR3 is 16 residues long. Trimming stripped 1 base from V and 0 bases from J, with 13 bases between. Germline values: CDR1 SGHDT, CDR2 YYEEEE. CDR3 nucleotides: TGTGCCAGCAGCTTGCCCCGACAGCTAACTAACTATGGCTACACCTTC. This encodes CASSLPRQLTNYGYTF.

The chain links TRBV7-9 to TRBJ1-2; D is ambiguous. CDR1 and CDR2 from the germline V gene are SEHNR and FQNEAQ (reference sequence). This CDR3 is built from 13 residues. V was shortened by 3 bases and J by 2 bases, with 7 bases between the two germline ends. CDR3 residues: CASSFSPNYGYTF. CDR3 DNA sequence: TGTGCCAGCAGCTTTTCCCCAAACTATGGCTACACCTTC.

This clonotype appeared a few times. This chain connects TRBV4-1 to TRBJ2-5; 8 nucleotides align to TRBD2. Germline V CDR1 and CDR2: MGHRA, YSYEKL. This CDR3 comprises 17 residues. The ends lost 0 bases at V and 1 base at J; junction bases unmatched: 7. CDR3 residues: CASSQDEVAGFQETQYF. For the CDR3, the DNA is TGCGCCAGCAGCCAAGATGAGGTAGCGGGGTTCCAAGAGACCCAGTACTTC.

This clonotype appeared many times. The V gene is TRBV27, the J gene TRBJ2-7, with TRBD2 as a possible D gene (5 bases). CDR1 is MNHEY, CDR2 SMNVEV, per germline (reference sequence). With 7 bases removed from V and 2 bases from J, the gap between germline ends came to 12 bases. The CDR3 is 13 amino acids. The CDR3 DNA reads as TGTGCCAGCAATCCGGGGAACGCCTACGAGCAGTACTTC. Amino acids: CASNPGNAYEQYF.

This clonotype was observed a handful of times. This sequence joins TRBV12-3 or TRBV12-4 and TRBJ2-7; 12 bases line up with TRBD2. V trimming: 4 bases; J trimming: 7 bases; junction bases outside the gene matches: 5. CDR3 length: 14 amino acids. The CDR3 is CASSSSSGREEQYF. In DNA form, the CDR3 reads TGTGCCAGCAGTTCCTCTAGCGGGAGGGAAGAGCAGTACTTC.

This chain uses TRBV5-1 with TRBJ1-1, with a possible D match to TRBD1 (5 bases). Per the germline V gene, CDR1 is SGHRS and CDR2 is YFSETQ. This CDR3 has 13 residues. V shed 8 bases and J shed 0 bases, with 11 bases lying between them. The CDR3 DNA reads TGCGCCAGTGGGACGGCTATGAACACTGAAGCTTTCTTT. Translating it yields CASGTAMNTEAFF.

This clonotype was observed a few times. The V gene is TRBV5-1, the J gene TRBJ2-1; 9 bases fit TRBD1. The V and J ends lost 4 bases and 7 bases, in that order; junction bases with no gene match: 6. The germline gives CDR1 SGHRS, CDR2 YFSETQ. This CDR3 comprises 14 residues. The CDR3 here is CASSPWTGANEQFF. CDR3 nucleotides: TGCGCCAGCAGCCCTTGGACAGGGGCAAATGAGCAGTTCTTC.

The CDR3 sequence is CASSQDYQGAHYSNQPQHF. The CDR3 coding sequence is TGCGCCAGCAGCCAAGACTATCAGGGGGCCCATTATAGCAATCAGCCCCAGCATTTT. The chain links TRBV4-1 to TRBJ1-5; 8 bases match TRBD1. CDR1 is MGHRA and CDR2 is YSYEKL in the germline V gene. This CDR3 has 19 residues. Trimming cost V 0 bases and J 0 bases; bases outside gene matches: 10.

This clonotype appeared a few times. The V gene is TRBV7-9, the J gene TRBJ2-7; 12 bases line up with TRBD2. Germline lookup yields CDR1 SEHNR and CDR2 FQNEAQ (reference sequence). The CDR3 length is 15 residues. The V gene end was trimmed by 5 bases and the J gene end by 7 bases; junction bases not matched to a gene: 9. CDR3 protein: CASSITSGRPGEQYF. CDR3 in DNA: TGTGCCAGCAGCATTACTAGCGGGAGGCCGGGGGAGCAGTACTTC. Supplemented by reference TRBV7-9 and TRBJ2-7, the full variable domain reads DTGVSQNPRHKITKRGQNVTFRCDPISEHNRLYWYRQTLGQGPEFLTYFQNEAQLEKSRLLSDRFSAERPKGSFSTLEIQRTEQGDSAMYLCASSITSGRPGEQYFGPGTRLTVT.

CDR3 nucleotides: TGCGCCAGCAGCTCCCTCGTAATGGGGGAGGGGACTGAAGCTTTCTTT. As protein: CASSSLVMGEGTEAFF. This chain uses TRBV5-1 with TRBJ1-1; a possible D gene is TRBD1 (5 bases). The germline V gene has CDR1 SGHRS and CDR2 YFSETQ. V was pared by 3 bases and J by 5 bases, with 20 bases between. The CDR3 totals 16 residues.

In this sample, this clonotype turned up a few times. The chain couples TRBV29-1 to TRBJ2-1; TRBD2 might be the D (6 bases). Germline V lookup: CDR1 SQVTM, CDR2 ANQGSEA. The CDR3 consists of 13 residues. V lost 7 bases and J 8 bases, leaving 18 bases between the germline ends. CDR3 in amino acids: CSARRGRLDEQFF. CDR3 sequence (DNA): TGCAGCGCGAGACGGGGGAGGCTGGATGAGCAGTTCTTC.

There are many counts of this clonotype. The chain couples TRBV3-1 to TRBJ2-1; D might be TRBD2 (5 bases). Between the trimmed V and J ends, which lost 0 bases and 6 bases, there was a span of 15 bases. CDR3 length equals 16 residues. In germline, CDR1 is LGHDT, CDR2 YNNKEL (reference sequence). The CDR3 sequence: CASSQEITGVGNEQFF. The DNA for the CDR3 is TGTGCCAGCAGCCAAGAAATTACCGGGGTAGGCAATGAGCAGTTCTTC.

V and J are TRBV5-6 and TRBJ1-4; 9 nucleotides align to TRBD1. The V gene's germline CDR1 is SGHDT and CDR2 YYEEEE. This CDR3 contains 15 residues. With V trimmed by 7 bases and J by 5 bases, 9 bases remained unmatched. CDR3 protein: CASAGTGRGNEKLFF. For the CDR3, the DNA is TGTGCCAGCGCAGGGACAGGGAGGGGGAATGAAAAACTGTTTTTT.

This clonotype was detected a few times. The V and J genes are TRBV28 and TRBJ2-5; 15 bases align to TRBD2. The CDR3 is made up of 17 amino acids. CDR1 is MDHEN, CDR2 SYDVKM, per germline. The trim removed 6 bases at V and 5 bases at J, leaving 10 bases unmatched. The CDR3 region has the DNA TGTGCCAGCAGCCTGTGGACTAGCGGGAGGGACGGTGAGACCCAGTACTTC. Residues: CASSLWTSGRDGETQYF.

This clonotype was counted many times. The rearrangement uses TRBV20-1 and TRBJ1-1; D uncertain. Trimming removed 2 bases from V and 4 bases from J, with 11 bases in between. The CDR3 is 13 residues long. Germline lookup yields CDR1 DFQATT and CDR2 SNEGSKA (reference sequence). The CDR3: CSARPDTGTEAFF. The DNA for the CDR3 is TGCAGTGCTAGACCTGACACGGGCACTGAAGCTTTCTTT.

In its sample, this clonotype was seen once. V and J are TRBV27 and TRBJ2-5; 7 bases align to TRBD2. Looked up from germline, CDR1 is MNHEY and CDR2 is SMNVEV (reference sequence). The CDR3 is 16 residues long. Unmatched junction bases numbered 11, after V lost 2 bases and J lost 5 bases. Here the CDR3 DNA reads TGTGCCAGCAGTTTAAACGGCGGGAGAGGCCGGGAGACCCAGTACTTC. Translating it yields CASSLNGGRGRETQYF.

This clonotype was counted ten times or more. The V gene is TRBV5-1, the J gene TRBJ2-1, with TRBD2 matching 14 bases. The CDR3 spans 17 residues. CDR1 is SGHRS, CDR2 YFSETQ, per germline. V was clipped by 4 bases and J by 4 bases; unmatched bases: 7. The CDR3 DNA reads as TGCGCCAGCAGCCCCGGACTAGCGGGGGGCTGGTACAATGAGCAGTTCTTC. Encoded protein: CASSPGLAGGWYNEQFF.